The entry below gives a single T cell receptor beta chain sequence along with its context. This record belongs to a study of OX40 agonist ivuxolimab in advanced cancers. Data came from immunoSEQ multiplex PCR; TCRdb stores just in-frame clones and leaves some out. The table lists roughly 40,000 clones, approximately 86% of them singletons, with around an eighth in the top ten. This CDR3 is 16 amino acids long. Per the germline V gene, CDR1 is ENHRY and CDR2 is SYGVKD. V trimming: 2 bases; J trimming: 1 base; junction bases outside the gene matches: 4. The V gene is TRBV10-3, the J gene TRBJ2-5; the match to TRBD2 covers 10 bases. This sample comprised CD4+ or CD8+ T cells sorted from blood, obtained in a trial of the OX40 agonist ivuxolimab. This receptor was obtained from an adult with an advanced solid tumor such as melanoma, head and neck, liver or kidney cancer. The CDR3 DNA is TGTGCCATCAGTGAGAGGGTAGCGGGGGGCCAAGAGACCCAGTACTTC. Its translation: CAISERVAGGQETQYF.